This T cell receptor (beta chain) came from a study of control samples from healthy donors and cancer patients. Germline V gene lookup returns CDR1 LGHNA and CDR2 YSLEER. The CDR3 has 15 residues. Trimming pared 0 bases from V and 4 bases from J, leaving 12 bases between. Sequencing was performed with immunoSEQ multiplex PCR; in TCRdb, only in-frame clones are kept and a portion is missing. The sample consists of 65,000 to 90,000 clones, around 87% of them appearing once. The sequencing sample was made of blood. This receptor was identified in a man in his fifties in good health. This chain uses TRBV4-3 with TRBJ2-5, with D uncertain. CDR3 amino acids: CASSQEFRVGETQYF. The CDR3 DNA sequence: TGCGCCAGCAGCCAAGAATTCCGGGTTGGAGAGACCCAGTACTTC.